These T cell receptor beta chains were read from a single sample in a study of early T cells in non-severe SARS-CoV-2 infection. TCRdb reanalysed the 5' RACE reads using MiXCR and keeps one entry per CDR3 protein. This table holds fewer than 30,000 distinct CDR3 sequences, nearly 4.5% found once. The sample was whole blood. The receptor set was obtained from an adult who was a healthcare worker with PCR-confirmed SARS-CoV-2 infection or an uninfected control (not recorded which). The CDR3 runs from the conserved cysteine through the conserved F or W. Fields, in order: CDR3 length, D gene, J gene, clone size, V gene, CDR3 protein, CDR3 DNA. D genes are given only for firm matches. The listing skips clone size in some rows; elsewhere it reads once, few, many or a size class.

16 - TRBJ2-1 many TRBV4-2 CASSQVWQSGINEQFF TGTGCCAGCAGCCAAGTCTGGCAATCTGGGATCAATGAGCAGTTCTTC
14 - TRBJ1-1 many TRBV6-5 CASSGSGSQTEAFF TGTGCCAGCAGTGGATCAGGGAGTCAAACTGAAGCTTTCTTT
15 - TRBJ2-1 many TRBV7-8 CASSLDRENYNEQFF TGTGCCAGCAGCTTAGATAGGGAGAACTACAATGAGCAGTTCTTC
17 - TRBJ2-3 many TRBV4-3 CASSQAPTTYSSDTQYF TGCGCCAGCAGCCAAGCCCCGACAACCTATTCCTCAGATACGCAGTATTTT
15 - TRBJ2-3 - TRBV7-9 CASSLGAGPTDTQYF TGTGCCAGCAGCTTAGGGGCGGGGCCCACAGATACGCAGTATTTT
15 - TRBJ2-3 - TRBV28 CASSLGGASTDTQYF TGTGCCAGCAGTTTAGGCGGGGCTAGCACAGATACGCAGTATTTT
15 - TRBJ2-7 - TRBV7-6 CASSARDAVSYEQYF TGTGCCAGCAGCGCCCGGGACGCAGTGAGCTACGAGCAGTACTTC
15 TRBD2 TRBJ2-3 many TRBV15 CATLLRGGLQDTQYF TGTGCCACCCTCCTCCGGGGGGGCTTGCAAGATACGCAGTATTTT
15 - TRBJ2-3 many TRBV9 CASSDGPLRTDTQYF TGTGCCAGCAGCGACGGACCCCTGCGCACAGATACGCAGTATTTT
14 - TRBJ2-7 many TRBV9 CASSVGVTSYEQYF TGTGCCAGCAGCGTAGGGGTGACAAGTTACGAGCAGTACTTC
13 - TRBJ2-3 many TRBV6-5 CASSYAPKDTQYF TGTGCCAGCAGTTACGCGCCTAAGGATACGCAGTATTTT
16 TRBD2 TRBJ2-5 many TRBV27 CASSSLAAGEKETQYF TGTGCCAGCAGTTCCCTCGCGGCGGGGGAAAAGGAGACCCAGTACTTC
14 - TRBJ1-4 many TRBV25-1 CASSGRRGLGKLFF TGTGCCAGCAGTGGCCGGAGGGGTTTAGGAAAACTGTTTTTT
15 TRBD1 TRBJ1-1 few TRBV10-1 CASSESGQGARRAFF TGCGCCAGCAGTGAGTCGGGACAGGGGGCGCGGAGGGCTTTCTTT
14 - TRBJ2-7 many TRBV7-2 CASSQTQGSYEQYF TGTGCCAGCAGCCAAACTCAGGGGTCGTACGAGCAGTACTTC
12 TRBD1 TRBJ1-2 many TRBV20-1 CSARTGFYGYTF TGCAGTGCCCGGACAGGGTTTTATGGCTACACCTTC
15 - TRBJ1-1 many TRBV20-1 CSAPPVSGADTEAFF TGCAGTGCTCCGCCCGTGTCAGGGGCGGACACTGAAGCTTTCTTT
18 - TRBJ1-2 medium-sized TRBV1 CTSSQGWTGEALLDGYTF TGCACCAGCAGCCAAGGATGGACAGGGGAGGCCCTCTTGGATGGCTACACCTTC
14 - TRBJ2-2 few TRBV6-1 CASSGDGYTGELFF TGTGCCAGCAGTGGGGACGGCTACACCGGGGAGCTGTTTTTT
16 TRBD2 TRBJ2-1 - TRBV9 CASSASSGLAGYEQFF TGTGCCAGCAGCGCGTCGTCAGGACTAGCGGGGTATGAGCAGTTCTTC
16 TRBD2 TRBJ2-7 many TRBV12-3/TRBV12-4 CASSPPGTSGVYEQYF TGTGCCAGCAGTCCCCCCGGGACTAGCGGGGTCTACGAGCAGTACTTC
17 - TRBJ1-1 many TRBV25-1 CASSETKRGRVNTEAFF TGTGCCAGCAGTGAGACCAAAAGGGGCAGGGTGAACACTGAAGCTTTCTTT